This paragraph reports one TCR beta chain. This record belongs to a study of blood T cell repertoires in COVID-19. The CDR3 loop spans 18 amino acids. The germline V gene encodes CDR1 PRHDT and CDR2 FYEKMQ (reference sequence). V gave up 4 bases and J gave up 4 bases; unmatched junction bases: 17. The assay was immunoSEQ multiplex PCR, and TCRdb's table has in-frame clones only and misses some. The sample includes about 140,000 clones, less than 85% of them seen just once. Sample: peripheral blood. The origin of this receptor is a human donor in a cohort sampled during active COVID-19. The genes are TRBV13 and TRBJ1-2; TRBD1 aligns across 8 bases. The CDR3 loop is CASSSRGTGRIGGYGYTF. CDR3 sequence (DNA): TGTGCCAGCAGCTCCCGCGGGACAGGAAGAATCGGGGGCTATGGCTACACCTTC.